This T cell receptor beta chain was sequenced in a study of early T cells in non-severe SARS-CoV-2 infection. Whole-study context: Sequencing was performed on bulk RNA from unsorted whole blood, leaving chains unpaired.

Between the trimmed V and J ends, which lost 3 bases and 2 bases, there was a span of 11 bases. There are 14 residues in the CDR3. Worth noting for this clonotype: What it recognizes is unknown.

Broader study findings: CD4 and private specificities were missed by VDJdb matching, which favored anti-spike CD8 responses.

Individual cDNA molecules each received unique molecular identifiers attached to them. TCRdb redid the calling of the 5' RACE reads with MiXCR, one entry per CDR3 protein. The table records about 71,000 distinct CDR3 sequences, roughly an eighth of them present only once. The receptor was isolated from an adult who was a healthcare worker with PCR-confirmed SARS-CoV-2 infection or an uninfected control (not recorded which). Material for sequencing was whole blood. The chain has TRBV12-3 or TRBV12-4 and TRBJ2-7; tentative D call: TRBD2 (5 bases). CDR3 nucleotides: TGTGCCAGCAGTTTTCGGGGAAAGGCCTACGAGCAGTACTTC. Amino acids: CASSFRGKAYEQYF.